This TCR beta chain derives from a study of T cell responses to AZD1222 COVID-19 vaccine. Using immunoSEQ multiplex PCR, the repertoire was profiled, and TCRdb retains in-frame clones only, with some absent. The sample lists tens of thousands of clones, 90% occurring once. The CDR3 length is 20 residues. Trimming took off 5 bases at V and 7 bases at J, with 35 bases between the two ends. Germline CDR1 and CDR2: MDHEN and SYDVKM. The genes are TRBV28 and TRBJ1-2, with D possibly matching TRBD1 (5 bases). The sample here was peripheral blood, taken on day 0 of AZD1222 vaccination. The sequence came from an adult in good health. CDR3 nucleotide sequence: TGTGCCAGCAGTCTCGACCGGCCACCTTCGCAGCTGCTGAGGGGCTCTGGCTACACCTTC. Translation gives CASSLDRPPSQLLRGSGYTF.